A single sample is the source of the 8 T cell receptor beta chains below, sequenced in a study of shared clonotypes between healthy human individuals. Cells designated naive CD8 were CD45RO-negative and were positively selected for CCR7, with terminally differentiated effector memory CD45RA+ cells excluded. Sequencing was performed with immunoSEQ multiplex PCR; in TCRdb, only in-frame clones are kept and a portion is missing. The sample yields about 800,000 clones, approximately 97% seen once. The specimen was naive CD8+ T cells sorted from blood. The receptors here all came from a man aged 25 to 45 in good health.

The chain employs TRBV7-2 and TRBJ2-5; 8 nucleotides match TRBD2. CDR1 SGHTA and CDR2 FQGNSA come from the germline V gene. With V trimmed by 4 bases and J by 5 bases, 9 bases remained unmatched. This CDR3 comprises 15 residues. CDR3 sequence reads: CASSSTSGILETQYF. The CDR3 nucleotides are TGTGCCAGCAGCTCCACTAGCGGAATTCTTGAGACCCAGTACTTC.

The chain links TRBV18 to TRBJ2-7; 9 bases are shared with TRBD1. With 4 bases clipped from V and 5 bases from J, the junction kept 3 bases outside the gene matches. Germline values: CDR1 KGHSH, CDR2 LQKENI. The CDR3 extends over 13 amino acids. In DNA, the CDR3 is TGTGCCAGCTCACGGGACAGGGACGACGAGCAGTACTTC. It yields the protein CASSRDRDDEQYF.

The chain couples TRBV30 to TRBJ2-2; D unclear. The V gene's germline CDR1 is GTSNPN and CDR2 SVGIG (reference sequence). The ends were cut back, 0 bases at V and 9 bases at J, with 11 bases in the middle. The CDR3 is 13 residues long. In nucleotides, the CDR3 is TGTGCCTGGAGTGTGGACCCAACGAGGGAGCTGTTTTTT. Translation gives CAWSVDPTRELFF. Full variable domain (missing parts from reference TRBV30 and TRBJ2-2): SQTIHQWPATLVQPVGSPLSLECTVEGTSNPNLYWYRQAAGRGLQLLFYSVGIGQISSEVPQNLSASRPQDRQFILSSKKLLLSDSGFYLCAWSVDPTRELFFGEGSRLTVL.

This rearrangement joins TRBV6-5 to TRBJ2-7, with 8 positions matching TRBD1. The germline gives CDR1 MNHEY, CDR2 SVGAGI. The CDR3 has 13 residues. V shed 7 bases and J 4 bases; nucleotides not matched to a gene: 6. CDR3 in DNA: TGTGCCAGCAAACCCCAGGGGGCGTACGAGCAGTACTTC. Protein: CASKPQGAYEQYF.

The CDR3 DNA is TGTGCCTGGAAGCCTACAGGTCTTTTCGGCGAGCAGTACTTC. The encoded protein is CAWKPTGLFGEQYF. The gene calls are TRBV30 and TRBJ2-7; TRBD1 is a possible D gene (5 bases). Germline loops: CDR1 GTSNPN, CDR2 SVGIG (reference sequence). Trimming removed 4 bases at V and 6 bases at J, with 19 bases between. This CDR3 is built from 14 residues.

The J gene is TRBJ2-1, the V gene TRBV4-2; 12 bases line up with TRBD2. Looked up from germline, CDR1 is LGHNA and CDR2 is YNFKEQ. V was clipped by 4 bases and J by 5 bases; unmatched bases: 6. The CDR3 length is 16 residues. The CDR3 sequence: CASSPTGLAGHNEQFF. The CDR3 DNA sequence: TGTGCCAGCAGCCCTACAGGACTAGCGGGGCACAATGAGCAGTTCTTC.

The table lists this clone with a count of one. The chain employs TRBV7-9 and TRBJ2-7; the match to TRBD1 covers 8 bases. The CDR3 contains 17 residues. V shed 3 bases, J shed 0 bases, and the junction held 10 bases outside the gene matches. Germline CDR1 and CDR2: SEHNR and FQNEAQ (reference sequence). CDR3 residues: CASSFGPRGPSSYEQYF. The CDR3 DNA follows: TGTGCCAGCAGCTTTGGTCCCAGGGGGCCAAGCTCCTACGAGCAGTACTTC.

V gene TRBV5-4 combines with J gene TRBJ1-1, with 8 bases aligning to TRBD1. Germline CDR1 SGHNT, CDR2 YYREEE (reference sequence). V lost 4 bases, J lost 4 bases, and 3 bases stayed unmatched. The CDR3 covers 13 residues. The CDR3 reads CASSITGGTEAFF. The CDR3 DNA follows: TGTGCCAGCAGCATCACAGGGGGCACTGAAGCTTTCTTT.